What follows describes a single T cell receptor beta chain. The table lists this clone with a few counts. Its target antigen remains unknown. One junction end does not reproduce the germline sequence, and a read error may be involved. This sample was taken from a study of blood T cell repertoires in COVID-19 (dated by TCRdb to 2018 to 2020). Regarding the study in general: The collaborator samples originated in the United States, Italy and Spain and spanned the acute and convalescent phases of COVID-19. Subjects who had been exposed to COVID-19, were actively infected with it, or had recovered from it provided the deeply sampled blood TCRbeta repertoires that made up the dataset. The samples were drawn from two sources: the first 160 participants of the ongoing ImmuneRACE study, and over 1,000 subjects contributed by 6 global collaborators. The repertoires were made available in a free public database intended to serve as a resource for research on the immune response to SARS-CoV-2. A de-identified subject ID, COVID-19 status, age in years and sex were almost always included in the sample metadata. The prospective study material was composed of cDNA or gDNA derived from T cells, B-cell-depleted T cells, or PBMCs. Where available, HLA class I and class II types were taken from metadata supplied by the sample provider and were not determined by assay-based typing. Study-level results and caveats: How much clinical and demographic metadata was included differed by source and by participant, and the metadata was provided uncurated.

Participants in the prospective study were enrolled through a virtual design, were aged 18 to 89 years, and lived in approximately 25 United States geographic areas. To assign participants to cohorts, the prospective study relied on clinical history that participants themselves reported in a screening survey and a study questionnaire. Recovered participants in ImmuneRACE Cohort 3 were defined as having two consecutive negative NP/OP PCR tests, clearance from a healthcare professional, or resolution of symptoms. Mobile phlebotomists in the prospective study collected whole blood, serum and a nasopharyngeal or oropharyngeal swab from every participant. Additional blood draws and questionnaires over an approximately two-month period could optionally be provided by prospective study participants. Blood samples from the prospective study were shipped frozen or at room temperature prior to DNA extraction.

The CDR3, cysteine through phenylalanine, is 17 amino acids long. The only DNA kept is the CDR3, 51 bases in frame from the first base. For CDR1 and CDR2, the germline V gene lists SNHLY and FYNNEI. TCRbeta CDR3 regions were amplified from genomic DNA by means of the immunoSEQ Assay, a bias-controlled multiplex PCR. As for the original processing: The number of nucleated cells in each sample was estimated from the amplification of reference gene primers within the assay. Sequence reads were collapsed and filtered to measure the absolute abundance of every unique TCRbeta CDR3 rearrangement. Productive Simpson clonality was computed per sample as the square root of Simpson's diversity index over productive rearrangements. TCRdb obtained this table from immuneACCESS and retained in-frame rearrangements with V and J assigned. These tables miss some clones; where compared with another copy, unresolved V genes account for less than half of the shortfall, and the remainder is unexplained. The D gene and trimming were derived from the DNA, and the V and J assignments and clone size from that table. Recorded for this sample are more than 250,000 clones; around nine tenths of them occurred a single time. Of the sample, about 2.7% is held by the ten largest clones.

Rearrangement joined TRBV2 to TRBJ1-4; the D gene is unclear. Sequencing was done on a sample of PBMCs or T cells enriched from blood (not recorded which). The sequence came from a woman aged 18-30 years who had recovered from COVID-19. In nucleotide form, the sequence is TGTGCCAGCACTGAATCTATTGGGAGGGCTTTTCGAGAAAAACTGTTTTTT. The translation is CASTESIGRAFREKLFF. This CDR3, with the reference TRBV2 and TRBJ1-4 proteins standing in past its ends, gives the full variable domain EPEVTQTPSHQVTQMGQEVILRCVPISNHLYFYWYRQILGQKVEFLVSFYNNEISEKSEIFDDQFSVERPDGSNFTLKIRSTKLEDSAMYFCASTESIGRAFREKLFFGSGTQLSVL.